Listed here are 2 T cell receptor beta chains from one sample, sequenced in a study of CD8 T cells in Susac syndrome. RNA was extracted with the RNeasy kit, and a quantity of about 0.45 to 1 ug was reverse transcribed using random hexamers. TCRdb used MiXCR to reprocess the immunoSEQ multiplex PCR reads, holding one entry per CDR3 protein. The data contain some 120,000 distinct CDR3 sequences, about 93% of them singletons. Sequenced: CD8+ T cells from PBMCs. These receptors were collected from a human donor with multiple sclerosis.

This chain joins TRBV13 and TRBJ2-2; 8 bases fit TRBD2. V gave up 0 bases and J gave up 4 bases; unmatched junction bases: 1. The CDR3 runs 15 residues. Germline V lookup: CDR1 PRHDT, CDR2 FYEKMQ (reference sequence). Written as DNA, the CDR3 is TGTGCCAGCAGCTTAGGCCTAGCGGGCACCGGGGAGCTGTTTTTT. Amino acids: CASSLGLAGTGELFF. The full variable domain, in which reference TRBV13 and TRBJ2-2 provide the parts outside the CDR3, is AAGVIQSPRHLIKEKRETATLKCYPIPRHDTVYWYQQGPGQDPQFLISFYEKMQSDKGSIPDRFSAQQFSDYHSELNMSSLELGDSALYFCASSLGLAGTGELFFGEGSRLTVL.

The chain couples TRBV20-1 to TRBJ2-1; unclear D gene. The germline V gene has CDR1 DFQATT and CDR2 SNEGSKA (reference sequence). Trimming stripped 3 bases from V and 8 bases from J, with 5 bases between. The CDR3 loop spans 10 amino acids. Here the CDR3 DNA reads TGCAGTGCTAGTCCGCATGAGCAGTTCTTC. Translation: CSASPHEQFF.